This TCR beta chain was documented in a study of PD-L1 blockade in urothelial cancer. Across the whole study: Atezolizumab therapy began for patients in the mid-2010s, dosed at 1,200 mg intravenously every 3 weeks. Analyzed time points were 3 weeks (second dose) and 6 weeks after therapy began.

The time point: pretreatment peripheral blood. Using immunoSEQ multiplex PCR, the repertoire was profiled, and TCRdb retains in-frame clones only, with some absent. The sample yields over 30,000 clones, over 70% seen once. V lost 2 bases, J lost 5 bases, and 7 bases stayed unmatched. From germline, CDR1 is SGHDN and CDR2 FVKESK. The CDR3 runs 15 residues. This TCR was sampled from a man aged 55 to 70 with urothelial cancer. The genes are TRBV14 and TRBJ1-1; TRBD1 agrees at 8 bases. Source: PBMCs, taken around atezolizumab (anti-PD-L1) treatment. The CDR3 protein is CASSQTRTGSTEAFF. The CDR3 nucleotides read TGTGCCAGCAGCCAAACCCGGACAGGGAGTACTGAAGCTTTCTTT.